The clone carrying this TCR beta chain was observed a handful of times. Data came from immunoSEQ multiplex PCR; TCRdb stores just in-frame clones and leaves some out. The sample comprises over 65,000 clones, roughly nine tenths of which are singletons, and 8.5% to 10% rests with the top ten. These data belong to a study of control samples from healthy donors and cancer patients. The CDR3 length is 17 residues. Per the germline V gene, CDR1 is KGHDR and CDR2 is SFDVKD. Trimming stripped 5 bases from V and 5 bases from J, with 21 bases between. The receptor comes from a woman aged 50 to 60 with colorectal cancer. The V call is TRBV24-1, the J call TRBJ2-1; TRBD2 is a possible D gene (5 bases). Sequencing input: PBMCs. This CDR3 reads CATSGPKRPKENNEQFF. The CDR3 DNA is TGTGCCACCAGTGGACCTAAGCGGCCCAAGGAAAACAATGAGCAGTTCTTC.